Below are 26 T cell receptor beta chains sequenced from a single sample in a study of preoperative IRX-2 immunotherapy in early breast cancer (dated by TCRdb to the late 2010s). Libraries were built with the immunoSEQ multiplex PCR assay. TCRdb took over this immuneACCESS table, retaining in-frame rearrangements with V and J assigned. Such tables are incomplete; in checked studies, under half of the missing clones stem from an unresolved V gene, and the remainder is unexplained. The sample records around 34,000 clones, 90% to 95% of which are singletons. The ten top clones hold under 8% of the sample. The treatment or condition label on this specimen signifies: preoperative locoregional IRX-2 cytokine immunotherapy. Collection took place from a patient treated with IRX-2 immunotherapy. These receptors came from a human donor with breast cancer.

The chain combines TRBV5-1 with TRBJ2-2, with 7 positions matching TRBD1. Germline V CDR1 and CDR2: SGHRS, YFSETQ. V lost 5 bases and J lost 4; bases outside the gene matches: 11. The CDR3 totals 16 residues. The CDR3 spells CASSPPGQLTTGELFF. The CDR3 DNA follows: TGCGCCAGCAGTCCCCCGGGACAGCTTACCACCGGGGAGCTGTTTTTT.

The J gene is TRBJ1-6, the V gene TRBV11-2; TRBD1 aligns across 7 bases. V trimming: 5 bases; J trimming: 5 bases; junction bases outside the gene matches: 9. Germline assignment: CDR1 SGHAT and CDR2 FQNNGV. The CDR3 consists of 16 residues. In nucleotides, the CDR3 is TGTGCCAGCAGCAGAGCAGGGGGTATAAATAATTCACCCCTCCACTTT. Amino acids: CASSRAGGINNSPLHF.

J is TRBJ2-5 and V is TRBV9; 9 bases line up with TRBD2. The CDR3 contains 17 residues. Per germline, CDR1 SGDLS and CDR2 YYNGEE. Trimming cost V 2 bases and J 1 base; bases outside gene matches: 9. DNA of the CDR3: TGTGCCAGCAGCGTGAATCGCGGGCGGGAGGGCCAAGAGACCCAGTACTTC. Protein product: CASSVNRGREGQETQYF.

The rearrangement links TRBV4-3 to TRBJ2-7, with no clear D. V was shortened by 0 bases and J by 3 bases, with 18 bases between the two germline ends. The CDR3 sequence is 17 residues long. Germline CDR1 and CDR2: LGHNA and YSLEER. The CDR3 DNA reads as TGCGCCAGCAGCCAAGAATTGGGCAGCCTCTCAATCTACGAGCAGTACTTC. Amino acids: CASSQELGSLSIYEQYF.

This clone was picked up a small number of times. This chain connects TRBV7-8 to TRBJ1-1; D call uncertain. The ends were cut back, 3 bases at V and 1 base at J, with 12 bases in the middle. The germline V gene has CDR1 SGHVS and CDR2 FQNEAQ. The CDR3 length is 15 residues. CDR3 amino acids: CASSFGVSGNTEAFF. Here the CDR3 DNA reads TGTGCCAGCAGCTTTGGTGTAAGTGGGAACACTGAAGCTTTCTTT.

The CDR3 coding sequence is TGTGCCACTTACAGGGGGCGGCCCATGAACACTGAAGCTTTCTTT. This codes for CATYRGRPMNTEAFF. V is TRBV19 and J is TRBJ1-1; 9 bases align to TRBD1. Trimming took 10 bases from V and 0 from J; bases not matched to a gene: 9. Germline CDR1 reads LNHDA; CDR2 reads SQIVND (reference sequence). There are 15 residues in the CDR3.

This chain joins TRBV4-1 and TRBJ1-1; D not certain. Looked up from germline, CDR1 is MGHRA and CDR2 is YSYEKL. The CDR3 spans 15 residues. V was clipped by 1 base and J by 1 base, with 10 bases between them. The CDR3 DNA is TGCGCCAGCAGCCAAGTGGATCTCCGGAACACTGAAGCTTTCTTT. This gives the protein CASSQVDLRNTEAFF.

This clone was picked up a small number of times. The genes are TRBV7-2 and TRBJ2-5, with TRBD1 as a possible D gene (6 bases). Germline V CDR1 and CDR2: SGHTA, FQGNSA. This CDR3 is 14 amino acids long. Deletions cut 1 base from V and 7 bases from J, with 13 bases between. The CDR3, as DNA: TGTGCCAGCAGCTTAGTGACGGACAGCGGGACCCAGTACTTC. Translated: CASSLVTDSGTQYF.

The chain couples TRBV10-1 to TRBJ2-5, with 8 bases aligning to TRBD1. The CDR3 extends over 13 amino acids. With V trimmed by 6 bases and J by 4 bases, 4 bases remained unmatched. Looked up from germline, CDR1 is WNHNN and CDR2 is SYGVQD (reference sequence). The CDR3 DNA follows: TGCGCCAGCAGCGGACAGGGCGGAGAGACCCAGTACTTC. Its translation is CASSGQGGETQYF.

This clone has only one observation. The chain joins TRBV7-9 to TRBJ2-1; 12 nucleotides match TRBD2. The junction had 5 bases not matched to a gene; V was cut back by 7 bases and J by 1 base. Germline values: CDR1 SEHNR, CDR2 FQNEAQ (reference sequence). This CDR3 has 16 amino acids. The CDR3 is CASTLAGGSSYNEQFF. The CDR3 region has the DNA TGTGCCAGCACCCTAGCGGGAGGGAGTTCCTACAATGAGCAGTTCTTC.

V gene TRBV5-1 combines with J gene TRBJ1-4, with 7 bases fitting TRBD1. The CDR3 is made up of 15 amino acids. Trimming took 3 bases from V and 8 from J; bases not matched to a gene: 10. Germline-derived CDR1 and CDR2 are SGHRS and YFSETQ. CDR3 residues: CASSYQGGLMEKLFF. Written as DNA, the CDR3 is TGCGCCAGCAGCTACCAAGGGGGCTTGATGGAAAAACTGTTTTTT.

A single count supports this clone. V and J are TRBV20-1 and TRBJ1-2; the D gene is possibly TRBD1 (6 bases). CDR1 DFQATT and CDR2 SNEGSKA come from the germline V gene (reference sequence). Trimming stripped 5 bases from V and 14 bases from J, with 18 bases between. The CDR3 covers 11 residues. DNA for the CDR3: TGCAGTGCTGAGGGGGGCCGGACTGGGACCTTC. Protein product: CSAEGGRTGTF.

The chain combines TRBV10-3 with TRBJ2-2, with TRBD1 matching over 8 bases. V was pared by 4 bases and J by 6 bases, with 4 bases of the junction left unmatched. CDR3 length: 14 residues. The germline CDR1 and CDR2 sequences are ENHRY and SYGVKD. The chain's CDR3 is CAISGTGSAGELFF. CDR3 DNA: TGTGCCATCAGTGGGACAGGGTCCGCCGGGGAGCTGTTTTTT.

The rearrangement links TRBV10-3 to TRBJ2-4; 7 bases agree with TRBD1. Germline lookup yields CDR1 ENHRY and CDR2 SYGVKD. The CDR3 sequence is 18 residues long. J lost 3 bases, V lost 5 bases, and 16 bases had no gene match. The CDR3 nucleotides read TGTGCCATCAGTTCGTTCAATCCCGGGACAGAGCACAAAAACATTCAGTACTTC. Protein product: CAISSFNPGTEHKNIQYF.

This rearrangement joins TRBV18 to TRBJ2-7; TRBD1 might be the D (5 bases). Germline-derived CDR1 and CDR2 are KGHSH and LQKENI. V gave up 2 bases and J gave up 2 bases, with 10 bases separating them. The CDR3 covers 14 residues. Here the CDR3 DNA reads TGTGCCAGCTCACCAGGTGACAGACCCTACGAGCAGTACTTC. Protein product: CASSPGDRPYEQYF.

As regards this clone: A read error may produce the germline difference seen at one junction end. The V and J genes are TRBV7-7 and TRBJ2-3; TRBD1 aligns across 10 bases. Germline-derived CDR1 and CDR2 are SSHAT and FNYEAQ (reference sequence). The CDR3 runs 14 residues. In DNA, the CDR3 is TGTGCTAGCAGCCCCGACAGGGGGCAAGATACGCAGTATTTT. Protein: CASSPDRGQDTQYF.

The chain combines TRBV29-1 with TRBJ1-1; D perhaps matches TRBD1 (5 bases). V was shortened by 7 bases and J by 3 bases, with 12 bases between the two germline ends. CDR1 is SQVTM and CDR2 is ANQGSEA in the germline V gene. The CDR3 totals 12 residues. The CDR3 protein is CSAQRGYTEAFF. CDR3 sequence (DNA): TGCAGCGCCCAGAGGGGCTACACTGAAGCTTTCTTT. Together with reference TRBV29-1 and TRBJ1-1, the CDR3 gives the full variable domain: SAVISQKPSRDICQRGTSLTIQCQVDSQVTMMFWYRQQPGQSLTLIATANQGSEATYESGFVIDKFPISRPNLTFSTLTVSNMSPEDSSIYLCSAQRGYTEAFFGQGTRLTVV.

The rearrangement uses TRBV11-1 and TRBJ2-3, with D uncertain. Trimming left V 4 bases short and J 3 bases short, with 14 bases between. Germline values: CDR1 SGHAT, CDR2 FQDESV (reference sequence). The CDR3 loop spans 15 amino acids. The CDR3 bases are TGTGCCAGCAGCTACAGTACAGATCGGACAGATACGCAGTATTTT. This translates into CASSYSTDRTDTQYF.

The gene calls are TRBV7-2 and TRBJ2-1; D call uncertain. CDR1 is SGHTA and CDR2 is FQGNSA in the germline V gene. The V gene lost 3 bases and the J gene lost 0 bases, with 18 bases spanning the gap. This CDR3 is 18 amino acids long. CDR3 protein: CASSLAVALKSSYNEQFF. In nucleotides, the CDR3 is TGTGCCAGCAGCTTGGCAGTGGCACTCAAGAGCTCCTACAATGAGCAGTTCTTC.

The J gene is TRBJ1-1, the V gene TRBV18, with TRBD1 matching over 10 bases. Looked up from germline, CDR1 is KGHSH and CDR2 is LQKENI. The CDR3 extends over 17 amino acids. With 3 bases clipped from V and 4 bases from J, the junction kept 11 bases outside the gene matches. DNA for the CDR3: TGTGCCAGCTCACCCTTCACAGTGGGACAGGGGACCACTGAAGCTTTCTTT. Protein product: CASSPFTVGQGTTEAFF.

The V call is TRBV4-3, the J call TRBJ2-3, with TRBD2 matching 11 bases. With 6 bases clipped from V and 4 bases from J, the junction kept 9 bases outside the gene matches. Germline assignment: CDR1 LGHNA and CDR2 YSLEER. CDR3 size: 16 residues. CDR3 sequence (DNA): TGCGCCAGCAGTCTTGTAGCGGGAGGGGGTGCAGATACGCAGTATTTT. Protein product: CASSLVAGGGADTQYF.

The chain links TRBV4-1 to TRBJ2-1; D is perhaps TRBD1 or TRBD2 (5 bases each). Trimming removed 5 bases from V and 8 bases from J, with 13 bases in between. Germline V gives CDR1 MGHRA, CDR2 YSYEKL. This CDR3 spans 13 amino acids. The CDR3 is CASSEGPEDEQFF. The CDR3 nucleotides are TGCGCCAGCAGCGAGGGGCCGGAGGATGAGCAGTTCTTC.

The chain uses TRBV18 and TRBJ2-1; 9 bases are a match to TRBD2. The CDR3 consists of 15 residues. Germline CDR1 and CDR2: KGHSH and LQKENI. Unmatched junction bases numbered 2, after V lost 1 base and J lost 4 bases. This chain's CDR3 is CASSPRLAEYNEQFF. DNA of the CDR3: TGTGCCAGCTCACCACGACTAGCGGAGTACAATGAGCAGTTCTTC.

V gene TRBV7-8 combines with J gene TRBJ2-7; 9 nucleotides agree with TRBD2. From germline, CDR1 is SGHVS and CDR2 FQNEAQ. The V gene end was trimmed by 2 bases and the J gene end by 2 bases; junction bases not matched to a gene: 1. The length of the CDR3 is 14 residues. CDR3 amino acids: CASSLTSGPYEQYF. The DNA for the CDR3 is TGTGCCAGCAGCTTAACTAGCGGGCCCTACGAGCAGTACTTC.

The chain combines TRBV6-1 with TRBJ1-5; D ambiguous. This CDR3 comprises 13 residues. With 1 base removed from V and 10 bases from J, the gap between germline ends came to 11 bases. CDR1 MNHNS and CDR2 SASEGT come from the germline V gene. CDR3 DNA: TGTGCCAGCAGTGAAGTACTTCGCTCCCCCCAGCATTTT. Translation: CASSEVLRSPQHF.

As to this clone: A junction end diverges from the germline sequence, so it may reflect a read error. The V call is TRBV10-3, the J call TRBJ2-7, with 10 bases that match TRBD1. The germline V gene has CDR1 ENHRY and CDR2 SYGVKD. CDR3 size: 13 residues. CDR3 amino acids: CAIARTGGWSRWF. CDR3 nucleotides: TGTGCCATCGCCAGGACAGGGGGGTGGAGTAGGTGGTTC.